What follows describes a single TCR beta chain. This sample stems from a study of control samples from healthy donors and cancer patients. Germline CDR1 SGDLS, CDR2 YYNGEE. The CDR3 is made up of 15 amino acids. With V trimmed by 2 bases and J by 5 bases, 7 bases remained unmatched. Generated by immunoSEQ multiplex PCR, the TCRdb table keeps only in-frame clones and is missing some. The sample consists of 150,000 or so clones, around 88% of them appearing once. The specimen sequenced was blood. V is TRBV9 and J is TRBJ2-5; TRBD1 aligns across 9 bases. This TCR derives from a man aged 18 to 30 in good health. CDR3 in DNA: TGTGCCAGCAGCGTTTACAGGGGGCGGAAGGAGACCCAGTACTTC. Protein product: CASSVYRGRKETQYF.